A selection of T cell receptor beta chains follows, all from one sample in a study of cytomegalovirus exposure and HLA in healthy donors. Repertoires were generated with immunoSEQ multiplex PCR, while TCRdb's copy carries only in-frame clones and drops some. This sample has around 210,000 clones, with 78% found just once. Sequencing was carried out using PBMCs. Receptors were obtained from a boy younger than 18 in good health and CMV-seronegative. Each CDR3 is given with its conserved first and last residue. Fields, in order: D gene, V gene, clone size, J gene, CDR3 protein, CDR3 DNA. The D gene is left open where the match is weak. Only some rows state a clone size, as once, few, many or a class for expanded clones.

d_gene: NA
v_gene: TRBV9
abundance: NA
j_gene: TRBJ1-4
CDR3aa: CASSVTAAREEKLFF
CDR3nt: TGTGCCAGCAGCGTCACGGCGGCACGGGAGGAAAAACTGTTTTTT

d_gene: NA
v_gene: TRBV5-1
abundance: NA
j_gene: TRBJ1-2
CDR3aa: CASSLAGQDYGYTF
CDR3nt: TGCGCCAGCAGCTTGGCCGGTCAGGACTATGGCTACACCTTC

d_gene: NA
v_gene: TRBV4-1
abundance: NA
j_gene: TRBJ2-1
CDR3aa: CASSPGEFGLVSSHEQFF
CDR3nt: TGCGCCAGCAGCCCAGGGGAATTTGGACTAGTCTCTTCCCATGAGCAGTTCTTC

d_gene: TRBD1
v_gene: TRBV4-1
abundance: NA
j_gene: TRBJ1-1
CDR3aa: CASSQWTGVRNTEAFF
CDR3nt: TGCGCCAGCAGCCAGTGGACAGGGGTGAGGAACACTGAAGCTTTCTTT

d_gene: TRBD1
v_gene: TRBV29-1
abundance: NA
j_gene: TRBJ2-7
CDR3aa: CSGRTGREQYF
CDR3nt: TGCAGCGGGAGGACAGGTCGCGAGCAGTACTTC

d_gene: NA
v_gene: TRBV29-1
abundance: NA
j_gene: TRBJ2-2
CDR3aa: CSPGRNRTPGSCFF
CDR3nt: NA

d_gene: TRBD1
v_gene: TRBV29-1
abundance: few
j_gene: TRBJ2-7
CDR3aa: CSVEDVDRDYEQYF
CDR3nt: TGCAGCGTTGAAGATGTGGACAGGGATTACGAGCAGTACTTC

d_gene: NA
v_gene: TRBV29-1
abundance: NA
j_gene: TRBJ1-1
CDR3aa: CSVEGGTGKAFF
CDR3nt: TGCAGCGTTGAGGGGGGGACGGGTAAAGCTTTCTTT

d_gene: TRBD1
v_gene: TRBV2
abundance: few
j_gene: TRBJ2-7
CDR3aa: CASSGDSYEQYF
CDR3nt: TGTGCCAGCAGTGGGGACAGCTACGAGCAGTACTTC

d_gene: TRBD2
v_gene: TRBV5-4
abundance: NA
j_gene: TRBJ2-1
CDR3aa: CASSWGGTRDNEQFF
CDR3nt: TGTGCCAGCAGCTGGGGAGGGACCCGGGACAATGAGCAGTTCTTC

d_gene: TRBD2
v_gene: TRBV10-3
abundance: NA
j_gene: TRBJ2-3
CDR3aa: CAIRAGGTDTQYF
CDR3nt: TGTGCCATCCGGGCGGGAGGAACAGATACGCAGTATTTT

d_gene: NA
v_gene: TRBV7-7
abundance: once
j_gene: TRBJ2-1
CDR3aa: CASSLAPSAKGEQFF
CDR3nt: TGTGCTAGCAGCTTAGCGCCTAGCGCTAAGGGTGAGCAGTTCTTC

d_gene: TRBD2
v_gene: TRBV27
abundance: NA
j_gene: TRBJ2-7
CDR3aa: CASSFKFGTSGRYEQYF
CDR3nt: TGTGCCAGCAGTTTCAAGTTCGGGACTAGCGGGAGGTACGAGCAGTACTTC

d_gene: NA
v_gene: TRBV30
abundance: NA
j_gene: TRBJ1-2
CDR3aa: CAWEAGFGFTF
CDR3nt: TGTGCCTGGGAGGCGGGGTTCGGCTTCACCTTC

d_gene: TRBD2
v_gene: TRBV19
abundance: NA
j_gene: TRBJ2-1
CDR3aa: CASSTSGGVEQFF
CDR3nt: TGTGCCAGTAGTACGAGCGGGGGGGTTGAGCAGTTCTTC